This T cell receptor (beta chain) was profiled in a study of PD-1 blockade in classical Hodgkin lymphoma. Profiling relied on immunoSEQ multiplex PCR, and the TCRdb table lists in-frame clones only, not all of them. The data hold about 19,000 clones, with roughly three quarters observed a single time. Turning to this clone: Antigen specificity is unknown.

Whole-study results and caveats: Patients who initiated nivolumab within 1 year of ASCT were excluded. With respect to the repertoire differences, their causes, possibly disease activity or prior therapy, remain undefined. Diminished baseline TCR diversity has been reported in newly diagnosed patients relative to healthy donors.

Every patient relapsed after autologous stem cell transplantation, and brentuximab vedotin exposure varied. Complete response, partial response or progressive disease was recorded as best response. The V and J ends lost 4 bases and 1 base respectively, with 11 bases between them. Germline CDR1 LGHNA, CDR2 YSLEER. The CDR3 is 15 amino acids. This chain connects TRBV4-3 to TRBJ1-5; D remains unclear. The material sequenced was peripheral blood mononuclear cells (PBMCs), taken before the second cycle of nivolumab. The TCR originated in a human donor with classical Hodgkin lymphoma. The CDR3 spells CASSLTRASNQPQHF. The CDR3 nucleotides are TGCGCCAGCAGCCTGACGCGGGCAAGCAATCAGCCCCAGCATTTT.